The subject of this entry is one T cell receptor (beta chain). This entry comes from a study of blood T cell repertoires in COVID-19. Libraries were prepared by immunoSEQ multiplex PCR; TCRdb keeps only in-frame clonotypes and omits some of them. The table has hundreds of thousands of clones, 80% to 95% seen once; the top ten hold around 0.84%. Trimming left V 5 bases short and J 3 bases short, with 12 bases between. The CDR3 has 14 residues. CDR1 and CDR2 from the germline V gene are SGHVS and FQNEAQ. Sample: peripheral blood. The chain couples TRBV7-8 to TRBJ2-3; weak D call: TRBD1 (5 bases). This TCR came from a man aged 60 to 69 with COVID-19, enrolled during active disease. In nucleotides, the CDR3 is TGTGCCAGCAGCGCCCAAAGGGGTACAGATACGCAGTATTTT. This encodes CASSAQRGTDTQYF.